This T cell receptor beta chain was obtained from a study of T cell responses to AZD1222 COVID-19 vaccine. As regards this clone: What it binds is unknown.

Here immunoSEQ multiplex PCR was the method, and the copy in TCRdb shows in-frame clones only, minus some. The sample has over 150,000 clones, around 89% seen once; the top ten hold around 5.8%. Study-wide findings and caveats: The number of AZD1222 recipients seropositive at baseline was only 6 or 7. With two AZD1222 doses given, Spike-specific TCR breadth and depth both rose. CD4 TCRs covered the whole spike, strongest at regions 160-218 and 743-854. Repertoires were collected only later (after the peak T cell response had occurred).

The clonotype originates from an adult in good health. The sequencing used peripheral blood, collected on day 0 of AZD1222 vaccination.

The CDR3 here is CASRNSIGAGSPLHF. The CDR3 coding sequence is TGTGCCAGCAGGAACTCGATAGGGGCTGGATCACCCCTCCACTTT. V gene TRBV3-1 (or the pseudogene TRBV3-2) combines with J gene TRBJ1-6, with a weak D call TRBD1 (5 bases). CDR1 and CDR2 from the germline V gene are LGHDT and YNNKEL (reference sequence). The CDR3 is 15 residues long. V was trimmed by 6 bases and J by 10 bases, leaving 19 bases between them.